One sample yielded the 7 T cell receptor beta chains listed below, sequenced in a study of blood T cells in healthy people across ages. A second PCR of about 7 to 11 cycles used a sample-barcoded 5' primer and a J-beta primer mix. MiXCR, run by TCRdb on the 5' RACE reads, gives a single entry per CDR3 protein. This table has around 700,000 distinct CDR3 sequences, more than 20% appearing once. These same data were also listed under a study on T cells of mothers and their children.

Input material: blood. These receptors were obtained from a boy between 10 and 17 years old in good health.

Only a few counts were recorded for this clonotype. The chain has TRBV13 and TRBJ2-7; D is possibly TRBD2 (6 bases). This CDR3 is 16 amino acids long. The germline V gene encodes CDR1 PRHDT and CDR2 FYEKMQ (reference sequence). V gave up 4 bases and J gave up 0 bases, with 16 bases separating them. CDR3 in DNA: TGTGCCAGCAGCTCCCTCGGGACTGGCGTCTCCTACGAGCAGTACTTC. It encodes CASSSLGTGVSYEQYF.

This clonotype was found a few times. The rearrangement links TRBV12-3 or TRBV12-4 to TRBJ2-5; the D gene is possibly TRBD1 (8 bases). The closer fit of TRBJ2-1 to the DNA end suggests the J call may be wrong. The CDR3 runs 16 residues. The CDR3 nucleotides read TGTGCCAGCAGAAACTCAGGGGGCTGGGGGGGCAATGAGCAGTTCTTC. It yields the protein CASRNSGGWGGNEQFF.

Comments on this clonotype: A read error may account for a junction end that differs from germline. The rearrangement links TRBV12-3 or TRBV12-4 to TRBJ2-1, with D hard to call. The CDR3 loop spans 15 amino acids. CDR3 amino acids: CASSPGRPAYDEQFF. In nucleotides, the CDR3 is TGTGCCAGCAGTCCCGGACGGCCGGCCTACGATGAGCAGTTCTTC.

This clonotype was seen more than once but under ten times. This chain links TRBV2 with TRBJ2-7; 7 bases match TRBD2. Germline trimming cut 3 bases from V and 3 bases from J; bases unmatched to any gene: 5. Germline CDR1 reads SNHLY; CDR2 reads FYNNEI. The CDR3 has 14 amino acids. The CDR3, as DNA: TGTGCCAGCAGTGAGCTAGCGGACCTCTACGAGCAGTACTTC. Its protein product is CASSELADLYEQYF.

V is TRBV4-1 and J is TRBJ2-1; either TRBD1 or TRBD2 may fit D (5 bases each). Germline assignment: CDR1 MGHRA and CDR2 YSYEKL. The V end lost 0 bases, the J end lost 6 bases, and 12 bases lay between the germline ends. CDR3 length equals 15 residues. The CDR3 DNA reads TGCGCCAGCAGCCAAGAGGGGACCGAACTCAATGAGCAGTTCTTC. Translation: CASSQEGTELNEQFF.

V is TRBV27 and J is TRBJ1-2; D is unresolved. The V and J ends lost 8 bases and 4 bases respectively, with 14 bases between them. Germline values: CDR1 MNHEY, CDR2 SMNVEV (reference sequence). The CDR3 totals 13 residues. The CDR3 DNA follows: TGTGCCAGCGGCTCGGAACTGAGCTATGGCTACACCTTC. Translating it yields CASGSELSYGYTF.

The chain links TRBV29-1 to TRBJ2-7, with D possibly matching TRBD1 (6 bases). The V end lost 5 bases, the J end lost 4 bases, and 12 bases lay between the germline ends. CDR1 and CDR2 (germline): SQVTM, ANQGSEA. This CDR3 comprises 12 residues. The CDR3 sequence: CSVRDTLYEQYV. Written as DNA, the CDR3 is TGCAGCGTTCGGGACACTTTATACGAGCAGTACGTC.